This T cell receptor (beta chain) came from a study of blood T cell repertoires in COVID-19. CDR1 and CDR2 from the germline V gene are LNHDA and SQIVND (reference sequence). The CDR3 has 17 residues. Trimming cost V 6 bases and J 7 bases; bases outside gene matches: 10. The assay was immunoSEQ multiplex PCR, and TCRdb's table has in-frame clones only and misses some. The sample includes some 250,000 clones, 75% to 90% seen only once; the top ten take about 2%. Only one count was recorded for this clone. The chain uses TRBV19 and TRBJ2-1; TRBD2 matches 15 bases. The sequence derives from a man aged 25 to 45 with active or convalescent COVID-19. The sequenced sample consisted of peripheral blood. CDR3 region: CASRPFRGLAGGNEQFF. In DNA form, the CDR3 reads TGTGCCAGTAGGCCCTTCCGGGGACTAGCGGGGGGTAATGAGCAGTTCTTC. Full variable domain (outside the CDR3, taken from reference TRBV19 and TRBJ2-1): DGGITQSPKYLFRKEGQNVTLSCEQNLNHDAMYWYRQDPGQGLRLIYYSQIVNDFQKGDIAEGYSVSREKKESFPLTVTSAQKNPTAFYLCASRPFRGLAGGNEQFFGPGTRLTVL.